Given below is one TCR beta chain in context. Its antigen is not known. The CDR3 length is 16 residues. The J segment lost 4 bases and the V segment lost 0 bases, leaving 8 bases of the junction unmatched. Germline V gene data show CDR1 as SGHRS and CDR2 as YFSETQ. Patient tissue came from resections in Japan or China, 2014–2017. This sample was taken from a study of immune evolution from preneoplasia to lung adenocarcinoma. The wider study: HLA loss of heterozygosity: over 5.5% AIS, roughly 15% MIA, about 30% ADC, none AAH.

Study conclusions and caveats: KRAS-mutant nodules had the highest T cell clonality.

Method: immunoSEQ multiplex PCR; TCRdb's copy keeps in-frame clones and lacks some. This table has around 7,400 clones, roughly 77% appearing once. What was sequenced was FFPE minimally invasive lung adenocarcinoma tissue. This sequence was found in a person aged 70 to 85 with lung adenocarcinoma. This sequence joins TRBV5-1 and TRBJ2-7; TRBD1 matches at 9 bases. The DNA for the CDR3 is TGCGCCAGCAGCTTGGGCCCACAGGGGGCGTTATACGAGCAGTACTTC. It translates to CASSLGPQGALYEQYF.